The next 11 T cell receptor beta chains were all read from a single sample in a study of CD4 and CD8 cells across lung adenocarcinoma regions. TCRdb reprocessed the PCR reads with MiXCR, giving one entry per CDR3 protein. The sample includes about 19,000 distinct CDR3 sequences, about 46% of them seen just once. Sequencing was performed on CD4+ T cells from the margin of a lung tumor. The source of these receptors is a male donor with lung adenocarcinoma. The CD4 and CD8 labels of this study may be unreliable.

This clonotype occurred many times. This chain uses TRBV15 with TRBJ1-5, with TRBD1 matching 9 bases. Per germline, CDR1 LNHNV and CDR2 YYDKDF (reference sequence). This CDR3 spans 15 amino acids. J was trimmed by 5 bases and V by 5 bases; bases with no gene match: 7. The CDR3 DNA follows: TGTGCCACCAGCCCGGCGGACAGGGGAGATCAGCCCCAGCATTTT. Translation gives CATSPADRGDQPQHF.

J is TRBJ2-3 and V is TRBV10-2, with D hard to call. The CDR3 contains 12 residues. V gave up 3 bases and J gave up 6 bases, with 7 bases separating them. Germline V gene data show CDR1 as WSHSY and CDR2 as SAAADI. CDR3 DNA: TGCGCCAGCAGTGAAACGGGCGATACGCAGTATTTT. Residues: CASSETGDTQYF.

The rearrangement joins TRBV27 to TRBJ2-1; the D gene is possibly TRBD2 (6 bases). The DNA end favors TRBJ2-7, so the J call may be wrong. The germline V gene encodes CDR1 MNHEY and CDR2 SMNVEV (reference sequence). This CDR3 has 15 residues. The CDR3 region is CASSLRQGLSYEQYF. CDR3 bases: TGTGCCAGCAGTTTACGGCAGGGACTCTCCTACGAGCAGTACTTC.

This clonotype is labeled as large. The chain combines TRBV6-1 with TRBJ2-3; D may be TRBD2 (5 bases). Germline CDR1 reads MNHNS; CDR2 reads SASEGT. The CDR3 has 13 residues. Trimming shortened V by 8 bases and J by 1 base, and 10 bases separated the two germline ends. CDR3 nucleotide sequence: TGTGCCAGCTCTTTGGGAGGCACAGATACGCAGTATTTT. The encoded protein is CASSLGGTDTQYF.

This clonotype was seen at least ten times. J is TRBJ2-5 and V is TRBV4-1, with D possibly TRBD1 on 6 matching bases. The closer fit of TRBJ2-7 to the DNA end suggests the J call may be wrong. The germline V gene has CDR1 MGHRA and CDR2 YSYEKL. This CDR3 is built from 16 residues. CDR3 loop: CASSQGRGGPSYEQYF. For the CDR3, the DNA is TGCGCCAGCAGCCAAGGGCGTGGGGGCCCATCCTACGAGCAGTACTTC.

This clonotype has a count of ten or more. The gene calls are TRBV6-4 and TRBJ2-1; no firm D call. The CDR3 runs to 10 residues. The germline gives CDR1 MRHNA, CDR2 SNTAGT. V lost 7 bases and J 8 bases, leaving 6 bases between the germline ends. The CDR3 here is CASNRYEQFF. CDR3 sequence (DNA): TGTGCCAGCAATAGGTATGAGCAGTTCTTC.

This chain uses TRBV27 with TRBJ2-1; TRBD2 agrees at 9 bases. V was clipped by 5 bases and J by 3 bases; unmatched bases: 5. This CDR3 region has 15 residues. The V gene's germline CDR1 is MNHEY and CDR2 SMNVEV (reference sequence). The CDR3 nucleotides read TGTGCCAGCAGTCCCCTAGCGGGGCTCTACAATGAGCAGTTCTTC. Amino acid sequence: CASSPLAGLYNEQFF.

The J gene is TRBJ2-7, the V gene TRBV20-1; D ambiguous. This CDR3 has 15 residues. V shed 6 bases and J shed 0 bases, with 18 bases lying between them. CDR1 is DFQATT and CDR2 is SNEGSKA in the germline V gene (reference sequence). The CDR3 spells CSAPILAESSYEQYF. The DNA for the CDR3 is TGCAGTGCCCCCATCCTGGCGGAAAGCTCCTACGAGCAGTACTTC.

This chain links TRBV7-6 with TRBJ2-7; 8 nucleotides agree with TRBD1. Trimming cost V 4 bases and J 1 base; bases outside gene matches: 3. This CDR3 region has 14 residues. The germline V gene encodes CDR1 SGHVS and CDR2 FNYEAQ. CDR3 nucleotides: TGTGCCAGCAGCTCTTACAGGGGGTCCTACGAGCAGTACTTC. Encoded protein: CASSSYRGSYEQYF.

This clonotype was recorded many times. The gene calls are TRBV28 and TRBJ2-1, with D tentatively TRBD1 (5 bases). The DNA end favors TRBJ2-5, so the J call may be wrong. This CDR3 is 16 amino acids long. Germline V gene data show CDR1 as MDHEN and CDR2 as SYDVKM. DNA for the CDR3: TGTGCCAGCAGTTCAACCCATTGGGGCGGCCAAGAGACCCAGTACTTC. As protein: CASSSTHWGGQETQYF.

This clonotype was recorded once. A read error may account for a junction end that differs from germline. The chain couples TRBV4-2 to TRBJ2-3, with TRBD2 matching over 8 bases. Germline lookup yields CDR1 LGHNA and CDR2 YNFKEQ. The CDR3 has 16 amino acids. CDR3 nucleotide sequence: TGTGTCTGCGGGGGGCTCGGGGCCCGCGACCAAGATACGCAGTATTTC. This codes for CVCGGLGARDQDTQYF.